This passage covers 10 T cell receptor beta chains from one sample sequenced in a study of T cells in women clearing cervical HPV infection. TCRdb's copy holds only in-frame clones and misses some; the assay was immunoSEQ multiplex PCR. The sample features tens of thousands of clones, with 10% to 15% in its top ten. Sequencing was carried out using blood buffy coat. Every receptor here comes from a woman aged 18 to 75 with a cervical HPV16 infection that either progressed to CIN3+ or cleared (not recorded which).

Comments on this clone: The CDR3 extends 3 residues past the end of the read, so its final part is completed from the germline J gene. The chain carries TRBV30 and TRBJ2-3; D assignment may be TRBD1 or TRBD2 (5 bases each). CDR1 and CDR2 (germline): GTSNPN, SVGIG (reference sequence). The CDR3 spans 13 residues. The CDR3 is CANQGVGNQPQYF. CDR3 DNA (partial): TGTGCCAATCAGGGAGTTGGAAATCAGCCG.

As to this clone: The read finishes 3 residues shy of the CDR3 end, and the germline J gene is used to complete it. J is TRBJ2-3 and V is TRBV28; D is possibly TRBD1 or TRBD2 (5 bases each). Per germline, CDR1 MDHEN and CDR2 SYDVKM. The germline V and J ends were trimmed by 6 bases and 2 bases, with 21 bases remaining between them. This CDR3 contains 17 residues. The sequenced part of the CDR3 DNA is TGTGCCAGCAGCCCTGCCGGGATCGGCAGGGACACAGATACG. Its translation: CASSPAGIGRDTDT. The complete CDR3 protein is CASSPAGIGRDTDTQYF.

As for this clone: The read finishes 3 residues shy of the CDR3 end, and the germline J gene is used to complete it. In the same sample, other DNA sequences code for this CDR3. The rearrangement joins TRBV5-1 to TRBJ1-1; 7 bases are a match to TRBD1. The CDR3 is 18 residues long. Trimming removed 0 bases from V and 0 bases from J; junction bases left unmatched: 11. Looked up from germline, CDR1 is SGHRS and CDR2 is YFSETQ. The covered CDR3 bases are TGCGCCAGCAGCTTGGGAGGGTTGGGACAGCGGATGAACACTGAA. Amino acid sequence: CASSLGGLGQRMNTE. The CDR3, in full, reads CASSLGGLGQRMNTEAFF.

Worth noting for this clone: The sequenced fragment ends 3 residues before the CDR3 boundary, so the rest is inferred from the germline J gene. The gene calls are TRBV28 and TRBJ1-5; TRBD1 aligns across 8 bases. The CDR3 consists of 16 residues. The junction had 10 bases not matched to a gene; V was cut back by 2 bases and J by 7 bases. Germline assignment: CDR1 MDHEN and CDR2 SYDVKM. The sequenced CDR3 bases are TGTGCCAGCAGTTTAATCTCAGGGGGCGATTTGCAGCCC. It specifies CASSLISGGDLQP. The full CDR3 protein reads CASSLISGGDLQPQHF.

With respect to this clone: Read sequence stops 3 residues before the CDR3 end, and the germline J gene provides the missing end. The chain recombines TRBV30 with TRBJ1-2; D unclear. The CDR3 totals 15 residues. The V gene's germline CDR1 is GTSNPN and CDR2 SVGIG (reference sequence). The CDR3 sequence is CAWSAGLAGSDTYTF. Partial CDR3 DNA: TGTGCCTGGAGTGCAGGACTAGCGGGGTCAGATACC.

About this clone: The sequenced fragment ends 3 residues before the CDR3 boundary, so the rest is inferred from the germline J gene. The chain uses TRBV14 and TRBJ1-6, with D possibly TRBD1 on 6 matching bases. Germline assignment: CDR1 SGHDN and CDR2 FVKESK. V was clipped by 2 bases and J by 10 bases, with 12 bases between them. This CDR3 is built from 14 residues. CDR3 sequence reads: CASSQSQGRSPLHF. The DNA read from the CDR3 is TGTGCCAGCAGCCAAAGTCAGGGGAGGTCACCC.

Of note for this clone: The junction differs from germline at one of its ends, possibly a read error. The CDR3 end is not reached by the read, which stops 3 residues before it; the germline J gene fills it in. The chain has TRBV9 and TRBJ2-2; D gene uncertain. The germline CDR1 and CDR2 sequences are SGDLS and YYNGEE. The CDR3 is 14 amino acids. The covered CDR3 bases are TGTGCCAGCACCCCAAGGTCGAATACCGGGGAG. This codes for CASTPRSNTGE. In full, the CDR3 is CASTPRSNTGELFF.

As concerns this clone: The junction shows a germline mismatch at one end, possibly a read error. The CDR3 goes on 3 residues after the read ends, and that part is filled in from the germline J gene. V is TRBV5-1 and J is TRBJ1-2; 8 positions match TRBD1. This CDR3 spans 18 amino acids. Germline assignment: CDR1 SGHRS and CDR2 YFSETQ. CDR3 loop: CATSLSPRTGLLNYGYTF. Incomplete CDR3 DNA: TGCGCCACCAGCTTGTCGCCCCGGACAGGGCTTCTTAACTATGGC. Combining the CDR3 with reference TRBV5-1 and TRBJ1-2 gives the whole variable domain KAGVTQTPRYLIKTRGQQVTLSCSPISGHRSVSWYQQTPGQGLQFLFEYFSETQRNKGNFPGRFSGRQFSNSRSEMNVSTLELGDSALYLCATSLSPRTGLLNYGYTFGSGTRLTVV.

As regards this clone: Coverage ceases 3 residues before the CDR3 finishes, and the germline J gene fills in the end. The chain links TRBV7-9 to TRBJ1-2, with D unresolved. This CDR3 is built from 14 residues. CDR1 and CDR2 from the germline V gene are SEHNR and FQNEAQ (reference sequence). V lost 5 bases to trimming and J lost 6 bases, with 16 bases between them. The CDR3 is CASSLEGSPDGYTF. The CDR3 bases that were read are TGTGCCAGCAGCCTCGAAGGGTCTCCGGATGGC. The full variable domain, in which reference TRBV7-9 and TRBJ1-2 provide the parts outside the CDR3, is DTGVSQNPRHKITKRGQNVTFRCDPISEHNRLYWYRQTLGQGPEFLTYFQNEAQLEKSRLLSDRFSAERPKGSFSTLEIQRTEQGDSAMYLCASSLEGSPDGYTFGSGTRLTVV.

Concerning this clone: The observed sequence ends 3 residues before the CDR3 terminus, with the missing tail filled in from the germline J gene. The rearrangement uses TRBV30 and TRBJ1-2; 9 positions agree with TRBD1. CDR1 GTSNPN and CDR2 SVGIG come from the germline V gene (reference sequence). The CDR3 runs 17 residues. CDR3 DNA (partial): TGTGCCTGGAGTACCCCGCCCAGGACAGGGGTCTACAATGAC. The encoded protein is CAWSTPPRTGVYND. The whole CDR3 is CAWSTPPRTGVYNDYTF.